The rows below give T cell receptor beta chains drawn from one sample of a study of early T cells in non-severe SARS-CoV-2 infection. TCRdb independently ran MiXCR on the 5' RACE reads; one entry per CDR3 protein. The sample holds 60,000 to 65,000 distinct CDR3 sequences, roughly an eighth seen once. The sample consisted of whole blood. The receptor source for this set is an adult who was a healthcare worker with PCR-confirmed SARS-CoV-2 infection or an uninfected control (not recorded which). Each CDR3 is given with its conserved first and last residue. The order of the fields is clone size, D gene, J gene, V gene, CDR3 DNA, CDR3 protein. D genes are given only for firm matches. Clone size appears in some rows only: once, few, many, or a class for an expanded clone.

>few|.|TRBJ2-3|TRBV7-2
TGTGCCAGCAGCTTAACCGGGAACTCAGATACGCAGTATTTT
CASSLTGNSDTQYF
>few|.|TRBJ1-6|TRBV5-1
TGCGCCAGCAGCTCAGACAGTTATAATTCACCCCTCCACTTT
CASSSDSYNSPLHF
>many|.|TRBJ1-3|TRBV6-5
TGTGCCAGCAGTTACTCAATGAGCGGGGCCTTCTCTGGAAACACCATATATTTT
CASSYSMSGAFSGNTIYF
>few|TRBD1|TRBJ1-1|TRBV3-1
TGTGCCAGCAGCCAAGACCACGAGACAGGGATGAACACTGAAGCTTTCTTT
CASSQDHETGMNTEAFF
>.|TRBD2|TRBJ2-7|TRBV28
TGTGCCAGCAGTGTGGGACTAGCGGTAGCCTACGAGCAGTACTTC
CASSVGLAVAYEQYF
>.|.|TRBJ2-7|TRBV7-2
TGTGCCAGCAGCTTACGGGGCGGGGACGAGCAGTACTTC
CASSLRGGDEQYF
>.|TRBD2|TRBJ2-1|TRBV12-3/TRBV12-4
TGTGCCAGCAGTTTTGGGTCGGCGGGAGGTCGCGAGCAGTTCTTC
CASSFGSAGGREQFF
>.|.|TRBJ2-3|TRBV7-2
TGTGCCAGCAGCTCCCGGTCGGCCCGCACAGATACGCAGTATTTT
CASSSRSARTDTQYF
>.|TRBD1|TRBJ1-1|TRBV6-5
TGTGCCAGCAGCGAAACGACAGGGGAGAACACTGAAGCTTTCTTT
CASSETTGENTEAFF
>many|TRBD2|TRBJ2-3|TRBV6-4
TGTGCCAGCAGTGAGCGGGGGGGCACAGATACGCAGTATTTT
CASSERGGTDTQYF